This note documents a single T cell receptor beta chain sequence. With 0 bases clipped from V and 10 bases from J, the junction kept 5 bases outside the gene matches. Per germline, CDR1 LGHNA and CDR2 YNFKEQ. The CDR3 is made up of 15 amino acids. In the authors' workflow: For nucleated cells, counts were estimated from reference gene primer amplification. Produced via immunoSEQ multiplex PCR; TCRdb's table is partial and in-frame only. D and trimming were read from the DNA, whereas the V and J calls and clone size are those reported in that table. The data show some 250,000 clones, approximately 83% seen once. The data were obtained in a study of blood T cell repertoires in COVID-19. About the research overall: The United States, Italy and Spain provided the acute and convalescent COVID-19 samples. Sample material is recorded as cDNA or gDNA derived from T cells, B-cell-depleted T cells, or PBMCs.

The specimen was peripheral blood. The sequence was collected from a man aged 35 to 55 with acute or convalescent COVID-19. J is TRBJ2-1 and V is TRBV4-2; 11 nucleotides match TRBD2. The CDR3 DNA follows: TGTGCCAGCAGCCAAGAACTAGCGGGAGATCGGGAGCAGTTCTTC. This codes for CASSQELAGDREQFF.